Detailed here is one TCR beta chain. This specimen comes from a study of blood T cell repertoires in COVID-19. About the research overall: Sources were T cells, B-cell-depleted T cells, or PBMCs; the material itself was cDNA or gDNA.

The cohort comprised adults aged 18 to 89 years residing in about two dozen US areas. Participant-given clinical history determined each cohort assignment. This CDR3 has 18 residues. Germline V lookup: CDR1 MGHRA, CDR2 YSYEKL. Losses at the gene ends were 4 bases for V and 0 bases for J; bases not matched to a gene: 12. Sequencing was performed with immunoSEQ multiplex PCR; in TCRdb, only in-frame clones are kept and a portion is missing. Of roughly 260,000 clones listed, around four fifths are singletons. The source is a middle-aged woman who had been exposed to COVID-19. The source material was PBMCs or T cells enriched from blood (not recorded which). J is TRBJ1-5 and V is TRBV4-1; 7 bases line up with TRBD1. The CDR3 loop reads CASSLLGITGASNQPQHF. The CDR3 nucleotides are TGCGCCAGCAGCCTATTAGGGATAACAGGGGCTAGCAATCAGCCCCAGCATTTT.